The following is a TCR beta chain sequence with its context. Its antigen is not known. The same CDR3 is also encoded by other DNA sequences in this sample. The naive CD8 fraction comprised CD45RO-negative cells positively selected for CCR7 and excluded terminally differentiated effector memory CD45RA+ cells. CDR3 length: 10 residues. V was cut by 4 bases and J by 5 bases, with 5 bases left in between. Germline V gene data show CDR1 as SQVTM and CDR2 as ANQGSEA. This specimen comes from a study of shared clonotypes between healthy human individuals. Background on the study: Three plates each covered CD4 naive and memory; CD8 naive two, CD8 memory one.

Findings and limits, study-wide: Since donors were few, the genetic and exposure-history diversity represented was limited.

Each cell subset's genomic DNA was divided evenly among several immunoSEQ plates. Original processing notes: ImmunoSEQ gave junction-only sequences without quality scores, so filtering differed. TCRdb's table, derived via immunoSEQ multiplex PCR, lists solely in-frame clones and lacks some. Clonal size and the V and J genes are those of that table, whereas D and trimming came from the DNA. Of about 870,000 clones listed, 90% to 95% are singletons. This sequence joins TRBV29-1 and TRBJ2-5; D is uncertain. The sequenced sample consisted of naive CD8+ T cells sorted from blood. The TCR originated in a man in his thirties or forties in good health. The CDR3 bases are TGCAGCGTTGTCCGGGAGACCCAGTACTTC. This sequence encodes CSVVRETQYF.